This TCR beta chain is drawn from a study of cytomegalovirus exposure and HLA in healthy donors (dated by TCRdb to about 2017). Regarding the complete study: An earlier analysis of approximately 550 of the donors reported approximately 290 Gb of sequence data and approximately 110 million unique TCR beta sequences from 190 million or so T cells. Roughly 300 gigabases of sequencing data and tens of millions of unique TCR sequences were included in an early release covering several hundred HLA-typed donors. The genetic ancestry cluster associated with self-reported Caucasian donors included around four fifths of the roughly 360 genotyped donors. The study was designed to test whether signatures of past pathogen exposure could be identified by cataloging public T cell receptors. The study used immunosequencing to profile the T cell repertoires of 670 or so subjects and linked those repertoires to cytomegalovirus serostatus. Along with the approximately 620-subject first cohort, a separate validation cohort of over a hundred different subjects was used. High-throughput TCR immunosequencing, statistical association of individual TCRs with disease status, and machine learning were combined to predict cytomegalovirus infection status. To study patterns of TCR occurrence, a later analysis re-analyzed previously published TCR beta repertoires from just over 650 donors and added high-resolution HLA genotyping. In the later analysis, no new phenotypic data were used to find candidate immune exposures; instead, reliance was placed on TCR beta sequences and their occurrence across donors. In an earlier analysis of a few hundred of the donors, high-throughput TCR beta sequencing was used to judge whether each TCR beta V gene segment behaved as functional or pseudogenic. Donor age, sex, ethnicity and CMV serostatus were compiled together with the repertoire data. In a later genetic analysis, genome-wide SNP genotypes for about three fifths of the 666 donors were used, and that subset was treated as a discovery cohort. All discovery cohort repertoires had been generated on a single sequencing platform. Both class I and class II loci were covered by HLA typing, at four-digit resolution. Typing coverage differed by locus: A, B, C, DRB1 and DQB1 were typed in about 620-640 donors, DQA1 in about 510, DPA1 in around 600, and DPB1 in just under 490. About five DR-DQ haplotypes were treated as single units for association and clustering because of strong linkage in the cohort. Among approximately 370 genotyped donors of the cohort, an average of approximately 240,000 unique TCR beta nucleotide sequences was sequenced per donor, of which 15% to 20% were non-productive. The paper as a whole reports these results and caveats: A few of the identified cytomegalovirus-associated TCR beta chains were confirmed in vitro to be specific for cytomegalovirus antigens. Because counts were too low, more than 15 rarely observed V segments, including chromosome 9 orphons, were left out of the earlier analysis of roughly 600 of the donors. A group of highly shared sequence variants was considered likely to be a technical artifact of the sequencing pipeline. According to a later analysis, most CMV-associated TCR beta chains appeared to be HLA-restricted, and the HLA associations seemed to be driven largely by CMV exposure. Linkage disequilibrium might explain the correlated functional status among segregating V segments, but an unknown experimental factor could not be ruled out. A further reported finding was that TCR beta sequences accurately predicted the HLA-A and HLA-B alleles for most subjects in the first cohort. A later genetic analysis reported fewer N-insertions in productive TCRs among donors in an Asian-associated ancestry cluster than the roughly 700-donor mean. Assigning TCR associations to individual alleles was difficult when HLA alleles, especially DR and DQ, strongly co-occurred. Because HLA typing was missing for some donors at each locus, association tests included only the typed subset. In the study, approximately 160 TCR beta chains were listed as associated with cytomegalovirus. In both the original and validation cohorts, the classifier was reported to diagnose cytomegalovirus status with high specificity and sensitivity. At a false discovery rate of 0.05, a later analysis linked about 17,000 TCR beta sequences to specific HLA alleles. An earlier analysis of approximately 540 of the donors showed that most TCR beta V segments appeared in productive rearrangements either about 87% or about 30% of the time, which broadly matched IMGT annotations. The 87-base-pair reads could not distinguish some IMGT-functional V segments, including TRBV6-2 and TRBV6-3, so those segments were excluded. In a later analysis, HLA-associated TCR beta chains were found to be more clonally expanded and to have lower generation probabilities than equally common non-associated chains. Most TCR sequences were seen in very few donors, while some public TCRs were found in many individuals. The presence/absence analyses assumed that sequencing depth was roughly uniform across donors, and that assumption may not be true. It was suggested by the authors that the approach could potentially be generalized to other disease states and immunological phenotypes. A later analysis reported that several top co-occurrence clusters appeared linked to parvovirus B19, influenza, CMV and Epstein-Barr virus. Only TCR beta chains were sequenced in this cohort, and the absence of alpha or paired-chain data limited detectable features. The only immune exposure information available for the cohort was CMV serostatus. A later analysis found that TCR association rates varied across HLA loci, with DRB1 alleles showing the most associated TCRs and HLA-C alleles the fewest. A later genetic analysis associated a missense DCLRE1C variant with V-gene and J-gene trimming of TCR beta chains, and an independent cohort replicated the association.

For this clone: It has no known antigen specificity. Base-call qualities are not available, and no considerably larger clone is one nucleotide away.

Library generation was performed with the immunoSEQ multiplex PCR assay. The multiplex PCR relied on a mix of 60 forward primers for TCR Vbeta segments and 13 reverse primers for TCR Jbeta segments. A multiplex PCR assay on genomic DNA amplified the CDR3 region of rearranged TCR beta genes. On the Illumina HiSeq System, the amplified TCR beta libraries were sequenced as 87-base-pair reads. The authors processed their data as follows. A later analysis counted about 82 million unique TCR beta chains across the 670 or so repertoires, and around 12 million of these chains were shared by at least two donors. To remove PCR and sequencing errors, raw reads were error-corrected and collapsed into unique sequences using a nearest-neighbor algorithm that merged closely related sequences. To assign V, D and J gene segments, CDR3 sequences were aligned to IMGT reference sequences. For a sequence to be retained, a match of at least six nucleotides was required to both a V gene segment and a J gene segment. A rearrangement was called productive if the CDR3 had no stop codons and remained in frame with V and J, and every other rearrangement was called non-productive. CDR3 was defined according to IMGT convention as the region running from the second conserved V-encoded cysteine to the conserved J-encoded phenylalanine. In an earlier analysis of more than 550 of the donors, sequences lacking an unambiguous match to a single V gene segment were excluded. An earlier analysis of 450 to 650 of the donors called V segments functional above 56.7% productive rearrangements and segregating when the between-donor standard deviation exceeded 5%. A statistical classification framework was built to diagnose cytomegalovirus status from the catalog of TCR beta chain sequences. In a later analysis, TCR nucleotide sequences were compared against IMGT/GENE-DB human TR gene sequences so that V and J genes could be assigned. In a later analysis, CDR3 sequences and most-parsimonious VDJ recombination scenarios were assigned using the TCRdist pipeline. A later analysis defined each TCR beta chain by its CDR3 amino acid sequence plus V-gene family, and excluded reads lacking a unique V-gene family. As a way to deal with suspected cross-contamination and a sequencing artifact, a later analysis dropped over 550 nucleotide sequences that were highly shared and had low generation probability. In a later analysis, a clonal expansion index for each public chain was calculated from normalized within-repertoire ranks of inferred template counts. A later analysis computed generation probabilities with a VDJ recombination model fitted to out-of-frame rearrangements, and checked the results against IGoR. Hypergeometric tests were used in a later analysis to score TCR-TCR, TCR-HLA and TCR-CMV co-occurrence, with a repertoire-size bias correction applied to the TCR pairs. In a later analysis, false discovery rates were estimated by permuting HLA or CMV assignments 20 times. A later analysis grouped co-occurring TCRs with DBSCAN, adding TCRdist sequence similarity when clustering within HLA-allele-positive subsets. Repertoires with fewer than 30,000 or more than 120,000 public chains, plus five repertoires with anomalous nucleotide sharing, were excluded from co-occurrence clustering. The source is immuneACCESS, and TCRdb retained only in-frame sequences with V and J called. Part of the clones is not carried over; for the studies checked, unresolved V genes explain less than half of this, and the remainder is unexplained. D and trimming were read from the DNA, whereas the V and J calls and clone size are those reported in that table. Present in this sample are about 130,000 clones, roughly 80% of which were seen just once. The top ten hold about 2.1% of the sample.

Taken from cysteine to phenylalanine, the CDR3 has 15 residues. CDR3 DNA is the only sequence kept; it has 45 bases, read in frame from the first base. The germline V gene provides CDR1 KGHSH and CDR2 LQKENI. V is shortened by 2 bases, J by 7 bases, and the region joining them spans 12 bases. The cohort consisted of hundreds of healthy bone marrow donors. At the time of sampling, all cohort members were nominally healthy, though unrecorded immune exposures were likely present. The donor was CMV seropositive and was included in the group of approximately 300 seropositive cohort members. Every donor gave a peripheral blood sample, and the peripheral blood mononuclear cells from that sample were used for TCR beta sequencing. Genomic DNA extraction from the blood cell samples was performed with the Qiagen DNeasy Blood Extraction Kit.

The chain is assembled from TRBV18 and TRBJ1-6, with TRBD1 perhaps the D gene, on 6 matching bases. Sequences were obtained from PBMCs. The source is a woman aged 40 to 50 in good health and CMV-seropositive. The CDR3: CASSPEQGRNSPLHF. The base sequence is TGTGCCAGCTCACCAGAACAGGGAAGAAATTCACCCCTCCACTTT. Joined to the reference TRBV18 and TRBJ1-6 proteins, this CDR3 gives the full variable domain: NAGVMQNPRHLVRRRGQEARLRCSPMKGHSHVYWYRQLPEEGLKFMVYLQKENIIDESGMPKERFSAEFPKEGPSILRIQQVVRGDSAAYFCASSPEQGRNSPLHFGNGTRLTVT.